Below, 24 T cell receptor beta chains from the same sample are listed, as sequenced in a study of CD8+CD57+ T cells in acquired aplastic anemia. Genomic DNA served as template for TCR beta VDJ and CDR3 profiling. TCRdb redid the calling of the reads with MiXCR, one entry per CDR3 protein. The sample consists of roughly 170,000 distinct CDR3 sequences, around 50% of them appearing once. Flow cytometry had shown expanded CD8+CD57+ cells in the patients chosen for sequencing. The sample was sorted CD4+, CD8+, or CD8+CD57+ T cells (not recorded which) from PBMCs. These TCRs come from a human donor with aplastic anemia.

The rearrangement links TRBV7-9 to TRBJ2-7; 12 bases line up with TRBD2. The CDR3 is made up of 14 amino acids. Trimming at V came to 5 bases and at J to 3 bases, leaving 2 bases not matched to a gene. Germline CDR1 SEHNR, CDR2 FQNEAQ (reference sequence). CDR3 protein: CASSPLAGGYEQYF. CDR3 nucleotide sequence: TGTGCCAGCAGCCCACTAGCGGGGGGCTACGAGCAGTACTTC.

There are a few counts of this clonotype. This chain links TRBV10-3 with TRBJ1-2; D is perhaps TRBD1 (5 bases). V was cut by 10 bases and J by 4 bases, with 19 bases left in between. Germline CDR1 is ENHRY and CDR2 is SYGVKD. The CDR3 runs to 14 residues. The DNA for the CDR3 is TGTGCCACCAGGGACGGAAAACGTGGCTATGGCTACACCTTC. This gives the protein CATRDGKRGYGYTF.

This chain links TRBV2 with TRBJ1-5, with 7 bases lining up with TRBD1. Unmatched junction bases numbered 13, after V lost 8 bases and J lost 9 bases. This CDR3 spans 14 amino acids. Germline V gene data show CDR1 as SNHLY and CDR2 as FYNNEI. The CDR3 DNA reads TGTGCCAGCGGTAGAGGACAGGAGGAATCGCCCCAGCATTTT. It is translated as CASGRGQEESPQHF.

This chain uses TRBV5-4 with TRBJ2-7, with D unresolved. From germline, CDR1 is SGHNT and CDR2 YYREEE (reference sequence). CDR3 size: 14 residues. V lost 3 bases and J lost 0, with 10 bases in between. CDR3 sequence: CASSWTESSYEQYF. The CDR3 DNA reads as TGTGCCAGCAGCTGGACGGAGAGCTCCTACGAGCAGTACTTC.

The V call is TRBV10-3, the J call TRBJ1-1; D perhaps matches TRBD1 (5 bases). Trimming took off 11 bases at V and 0 bases at J, with 10 bases between the two ends. The CDR3 sequence is 12 residues long. Germline values: CDR1 ENHRY, CDR2 SYGVKD. This chain's CDR3 is CAARGLNTEAFF. The DNA of the CDR3 is TGTGCCGCACGGGGCCTGAACACTGAAGCTTTCTTT.

The CDR3 nucleotides read TGCAGCGTTCGAACGGACAGCAGCACAGATACGCAGTATTTT. It specifies CSVRTDSSTDTQYF. This rearrangement joins TRBV29-1 to TRBJ2-3; maybe TRBD1 (6 bases). The CDR3 loop spans 14 amino acids. In germline, CDR1 is SQVTM, CDR2 ANQGSEA. V lost 5 bases to trimming and J lost 0 bases, with 12 bases between them.

This clonotype has just a few counts. The V and J genes are TRBV24-1 and TRBJ1-6, with D uncertain. Trimming cost V 11 bases and J 13 bases, with 20 bases left between them. From germline, CDR1 is KGHDR and CDR2 SFDVKD. The CDR3 contains 13 residues. In DNA, the CDR3 is TGTGCCAGATTAGGATCCGTTACTTCTCCCCTCCACTTT. It specifies CARLGSVTSPLHF.

The chain links TRBV19 to TRBJ2-7; D is ambiguous. CDR1 is LNHDA and CDR2 is SQIVND in the germline V gene (reference sequence). V lost 1 base, J lost 1 base, and 8 bases lay in between. This CDR3 has 14 amino acids. DNA for the CDR3: TGTGCCAGTAGTATAGTCGACGGATCCTACGAGCAGTACTTC. This sequence encodes CASSIVDGSYEQYF. The whole variable domain, remainder taken from reference TRBV19 and TRBJ2-7, is DGGITQSPKYLFRKEGQNVTLSCEQNLNHDAMYWYRQDPGQGLRLIYYSQIVNDFQKGDIAEGYSVSREKKESFPLTVTSAQKNPTAFYLCASSIVDGSYEQYFGPGTRLTVT.

This clonotype appeared many times. CDR3 region: CASRHGDRAKEAFF. The CDR3 DNA reads TGCGCCAGCAGACATGGGGACAGGGCCAAGGAAGCTTTCTTT. The chain carries TRBV5-1 and TRBJ1-1; the match to TRBD1 covers 9 bases. The CDR3 has 14 amino acids. V dropped 5 bases and J dropped 8; count of bases not matched to a gene: 10. Germline V gene data show CDR1 as SGHRS and CDR2 as YFSETQ.

The chain recombines TRBV4-2 with TRBJ2-6, with D maybe TRBD1 (5 bases). Deletions cut 0 bases from V and 3 bases from J, with 6 bases between. This CDR3 has 15 residues. Germline V gene sequence: CDR1 LGHNA, CDR2 YNFKEQ. For the CDR3, the DNA is TGTGCCAGCAGCCAAGAAGACAGTGGGGCCAACGTCCTGACTTTC. Translating gives CASSQEDSGANVLTF.

This clonotype was detected once. The chain combines TRBV24-1 with TRBJ2-1; possible D gene TRBD1, 6 bases. This CDR3 comprises 15 residues. In germline, CDR1 is KGHDR, CDR2 SFDVKD. V lost 0 bases and J 4 bases, leaving 9 bases between the germline ends. Here the CDR3 reads CATSDLGQSYNEQFF. The DNA for the CDR3 is TGTGCCACCAGTGATTTGGGACAGTCTTACAATGAGCAGTTCTTC.

This clonotype was counted a few times. V and J are TRBV2 and TRBJ2-7, with 7 bases identical to TRBD2. V lost 7 bases to trimming and J lost 1 base; unmatched junction nucleotides: 7. There are 14 residues in the CDR3. CDR1 is SNHLY, CDR2 FYNNEI, per germline. CDR3 sequence reads: CASNAERDSYEQYF. The DNA of the CDR3 is TGTGCCAGCAACGCGGAGCGGGATTCCTACGAGCAGTACTTC.

The chain employs TRBV15 and TRBJ1-4; 8 bases are shared with TRBD1. After removal of 3 bases from V and 8 bases from J, the junction contained 11 bases not matched to a gene. CDR1 is LNHNV, CDR2 YYDKDF, per germline (reference sequence). The CDR3 loop spans 16 amino acids. The CDR3, as DNA: TGTGCCACCAGCAGCTCCTGGGACAGGAAGGACGAAAAACTGTTTTTT. This sequence encodes CATSSSWDRKDEKLFF.

This clonotype was found many times. V and J are TRBV7-8 and TRBJ2-5; 11 nucleotides align to TRBD2. CDR1 and CDR2 (germline): SGHVS, FQNEAQ. This CDR3 is 16 amino acids long. Losses at the gene ends were 1 base for V and 2 bases for J; bases not matched to a gene: 3. CDR3 coding DNA: TGTGCCAGCAGCTTAGGGATAGCGGGGGGGCAAGAGACCCAGTACTTC. It specifies CASSLGIAGGQETQYF.

This clonotype was seen a few times. V gene TRBV10-1 combines with J gene TRBJ2-7, with unresolved D. Trimming removed 3 bases at V and 5 bases at J, with 14 bases between. The CDR3 is 14 amino acids. Per germline, CDR1 WNHNN and CDR2 SYGVQD (reference sequence). Written as DNA, the CDR3 is TGCGCCAGCAGTGAAGGTCTAGTAGGCCACGAGCAGTACTTC. It codes for CASSEGLVGHEQYF.

This chain links TRBV12-5 with TRBJ1-6, with 7 bases that match TRBD1. The CDR3 runs 14 residues. The V gene end was trimmed by 6 bases and the J gene end by 8 bases; junction bases not matched to a gene: 7. The germline V gene has CDR1 LGHNT and CDR2 FRNRAP. Here the CDR3 reads CASGSGTADSPLHF. CDR3 nucleotides: TGTGCTAGTGGGTCCGGGACAGCTGATTCACCCCTCCACTTT. Supplemented by reference TRBV12-5 and TRBJ1-6, the full variable domain reads DARVTQTPRHKVTEMGQEVTMRCQPILGHNTVFWYRQTMMQGLELLAYFRNRAPLDDSGMPKDRFSAEMPDATLATLKIQPSEPRDSAVYFCASGSGTADSPLHFGNGTRLTVT.

Many counts were recorded for this clonotype. The chain has TRBV5-4 and TRBJ2-3, with unresolved D. V lost 1 base and J 4 bases, leaving 7 bases between the germline ends. This CDR3 has 13 amino acids. CDR1 and CDR2 (germline): SGHNT, YYREEE (reference sequence). CDR3 loop: CASSLNPADTQYF. The CDR3 DNA reads TGTGCCAGCAGCTTGAACCCGGCAGATACGCAGTATTTT. Based on the CDR3 plus reference TRBV5-4 and TRBJ2-3, the full variable domain is ETGVTQSPTHLIKTRGQQVTLRCSSQSGHNTVSWYQQALGQGPQFIFQYYREEENGRGNFPPRFSGLQFPNYSSELNVNALELDDSALYLCASSLNPADTQYFGPGTRLTVL.

V and J are TRBV29-1 and TRBJ2-7; D tentatively reads TRBD1 or TRBD2 (5 bases each). The V end was cut by 6 bases, the J end by 3 bases, with 12 bases between. CDR3 size: 12 residues. Germline loops: CDR1 SQVTM, CDR2 ANQGSEA. The CDR3 DNA reads as TGCAGCGTGGGGCGAAGCGGCTACGAGCAGTACTTC. It translates to CSVGRSGYEQYF.

A word on this clonotype: This could be a read error, since a much larger clone is one nucleotide away. The chain combines TRBV7-8 with TRBJ2-7, with TRBD1 matching 7 bases. Germline V CDR1 and CDR2: SGHVS, FQNEAQ. V was pared by 5 bases and J by 2 bases, with 6 bases of the junction left unmatched. The CDR3 sequence is 14 residues long. This chain's CDR3 is CASSPQGWAYEQYF. DNA for the CDR3: TGTGCCAGCAGCCCACAGGGGTGGGCCTACGAGCAGTACTTC. Supplemented by reference TRBV7-8 and TRBJ2-7, the full variable domain reads GAGVSQSPRYKVAKRGQDVALRCDPISGHVSLFWYQQALGQGPEFLTYFQNEAQLDKSGLPSDRFFAERPEGSVSTLKIQRTQQEDSAVYLCASSPQGWAYEQYFGPGTRLTVT.

The chain links TRBV7-2 to TRBJ2-3; 8 nucleotides align to TRBD2. From germline, CDR1 is SGHTA and CDR2 FQGNSA. The CDR3 covers 14 residues. V lost 1 base to trimming and J lost 4 bases; unmatched junction nucleotides: 1. The CDR3 sequence is CASSLDGGADTQYF. The DNA for the CDR3 is TGTGCCAGCAGCTTAGACGGGGGGGCAGATACGCAGTATTTT.

This clonotype was counted many times. This chain joins TRBV15 and TRBJ1-2, with D maybe TRBD1 (5 bases). CDR3 length: 16 amino acids. In germline, CDR1 is LNHNV, CDR2 YYDKDF (reference sequence). The V gene lost 3 bases and the J gene lost 8 bases, with 22 bases spanning the gap. The CDR3 sequence: CATSRGRDGGVRGYTF. The CDR3 DNA reads as TGTGCCACCAGCAGGGGACGCGACGGTGGGGTTAGGGGCTACACCTTC.

The genes are TRBV11-2 and TRBJ1-6; 9 bases are a match to TRBD1. The V and J ends lost 4 bases and 7 bases, in that order; junction bases with no gene match: 8. Looked up from germline, CDR1 is SGHAT and CDR2 is FQNNGV. The CDR3 sequence is 16 residues long. CDR3 nucleotide sequence: TGTGCCAGCAGCTGGACGTCCGGGACAGGGAATTCACCCCTCCACTTT. This sequence encodes CASSWTSGTGNSPLHF.

The chain carries TRBV7-2 and TRBJ1-5; unclear D gene. The CDR3 is 13 residues long. With 6 bases removed from V and 6 bases from J, the gap between germline ends came to 12 bases. The germline gives CDR1 SGHTA, CDR2 FQGNSA. The CDR3 reads CASSGGSVQPQHF. For the CDR3, the DNA is TGTGCCAGCAGTGGAGGGTCTGTTCAGCCCCAGCATTTT.

Comment on this clonotype: No conserved phenylalanine or tryptophan is present at the end of the CDR3, so a read error is the likely explanation. No DNA is shown, since the ends of the CDR3 on it are uncertain; the CDR3 is the one TCRdb lists. This chain joins TRBV29-1 and TRBJ2-1; TRBD1 is the table's D call and was not checked against the DNA. The CDR3 is made up of 9 amino acids, end residues included. Germline CDR1 reads SQVTM; CDR2 reads ANQGSEA. CDR3 residues: CSVDEDREL.